Below are 22 T cell receptor beta chains sequenced from a single sample in a study of identical twins. TCRdb called the 5' RACE reads again in MiXCR, with one record for every CDR3 protein. The sample consists of around 960,000 distinct CDR3 sequences, 10% to 15% of them appearing once. This sample was also put to use in a study of yellow fever vaccine responses in identical twins.

Sequenced input: PBMCs. The source of these receptors is a woman between 18 and 29 years old in good health.

J is TRBJ2-5 and V is TRBV7-8; no clear D gene. This CDR3 region has 12 residues. Germline-derived CDR1 and CDR2 are SGHVS and FQNEAQ. V was shortened by 2 bases and J by 5 bases, with 6 bases between the two germline ends. CDR3: CASSLSVETQYF. The CDR3 DNA sequence: TGTGCCAGCAGCTTAAGTGTGGAGACCCAGTACTTC.

The chain couples TRBV3-1 to TRBJ2-5; weak D call: TRBD1 (6 bases). V was clipped by 1 base and J by 2 bases, with 8 bases between them. Germline V CDR1 and CDR2: LGHDT, YNNKEL (reference sequence). The CDR3 length is 14 residues. The CDR3 nucleotides are TGTGCCAGCAGCCAAGCGGACAGACAAGAGACCCAGTACTTC. Translation gives CASSQADRQETQYF.

Ten or more counts support this clonotype. The chain is built from TRBV5-1 and TRBJ1-2; D might be TRBD1 (5 bases). The CDR3 length is 15 residues. Germline V gene lookup returns CDR1 SGHRS and CDR2 YFSETQ. V dropped 2 bases and J dropped 8 bases, with 19 bases sitting between them. The chain's CDR3 is CASSFDPGTQRGYTF. Here the CDR3 DNA reads TGCGCCAGCAGCTTTGACCCGGGGACTCAACGCGGCTACACCTTC.

The rearrangement uses TRBV20-1 and TRBJ2-1, with TRBD1 identical over 9 bases. This CDR3 has 13 residues. Germline loops: CDR1 DFQATT, CDR2 SNEGSKA (reference sequence). J gave up 8 bases and V 5 bases, and 7 bases lay outside the gene matches. The CDR3 sequence is CSARTGVRHEQFF. The CDR3 bases are TGCAGTGCTCGGACAGGGGTTCGGCATGAGCAGTTCTTC.

Many counts were recorded for this clonotype. The CDR3 bases are TGTGCCAGCAGGCCGGGGGCGAACACTGAAGCTTTCTTT. This codes for CASRPGANTEAFF. The chain employs TRBV12-3 or TRBV12-4 and TRBJ1-1; D might be TRBD1 (6 bases). This CDR3 is built from 13 residues. V lost 6 bases and J 1 base, leaving 9 bases between the germline ends.

This chain links TRBV20-1 with TRBJ2-7; tentatively, D is TRBD1 (5 bases). Germline V gives CDR1 DFQATT, CDR2 SNEGSKA (reference sequence). This CDR3 has 12 amino acids. Deletions cut 3 bases from V and 1 base from J, with 7 bases between. CDR3 protein: CSARDKSYEQYF. CDR3 bases: TGCAGTGCTAGGGACAAATCCTACGAGCAGTACTTC.

This clonotype came up a few times. The rearrangement links TRBV4-1 to TRBJ1-1; 8 bases line up with TRBD1. V lost 6 bases to trimming and J lost 7 bases; unmatched junction nucleotides: 10. The germline V gene has CDR1 MGHRA and CDR2 YSYEKL. The CDR3 runs to 14 residues. CDR3: CASRQAQGAVEAFF. The CDR3 DNA is TGCGCCAGCAGACAGGCGCAGGGGGCGGTTGAAGCTTTCTTT.

The rearrangement uses TRBV20-1 and TRBJ2-1, with 11 bases aligning to TRBD2. V dropped 0 bases and J dropped 4; count of bases not matched to a gene: 5. CDR1 is DFQATT and CDR2 is SNEGSKA in the germline V gene (reference sequence). The CDR3 runs 16 residues. The CDR3 DNA reads as TGCAGTGCTAGAGACTATACTAGCGGGGGATACAATGAGCAGTTCTTC. It yields the protein CSARDYTSGGYNEQFF.

V gene TRBV10-3 combines with J gene TRBJ1-1; perhaps TRBD1 as D (5 bases). The CDR3 is 16 residues long. CDR1 is ENHRY, CDR2 SYGVKD, per germline. With 5 bases removed from V and 3 bases from J, the gap between germline ends came to 19 bases. The CDR3, as DNA: TGTGCCATCAGTACGACCCGGGGGATAGGGGACACTGAAGCTTTCTTT. This sequence encodes CAISTTRGIGDTEAFF.

Only a few counts were recorded for this clonotype. Compared with germline, one end of the junction differs, possibly owing to a read error. The V gene is TRBV2, the J gene TRBJ1-2; a possible D gene is TRBD1 (6 bases). The length of the CDR3 is 13 residues. CDR1 and CDR2 from the germline V gene are SNHLY and FYNNEI. The CDR3 DNA sequence: TGTGCCAGCACTGAACGGACAGCGTATGGCTACACCTTC. Its translation: CASTERTAYGYTF.

The rearrangement links TRBV24-1 to TRBJ1-2; weak D call: TRBD1 (6 bases). V was trimmed by 4 bases and J by 8 bases, leaving 13 bases between them. CDR3 length: 13 amino acids. The germline V gene encodes CDR1 KGHDR and CDR2 SFDVKD. The CDR3 coding sequence is TGTGCCACCAGTGAGGGGGGGCGCGAGGGCTACACCTTC. It translates to CATSEGGREGYTF.

This clonotype was found a few times. The CDR3 protein is CSATGLAEPYNEQFF. The CDR3 nucleotides are TGCAGCGCCACGGGACTAGCGGAACCCTACAATGAGCAGTTCTTC. The J gene is TRBJ2-1, the V gene TRBV29-1; 11 bases match TRBD2. This CDR3 has 15 residues. V shed 7 bases and J 2 bases; nucleotides not matched to a gene: 7. The germline CDR1 and CDR2 sequences are SQVTM and ANQGSEA.

In this sample, this clonotype turned up a few times. The rearrangement joins TRBV20-1 to TRBJ2-1; 13 nucleotides agree with TRBD2. The CDR3 runs to 15 residues. Germline CDR1 is DFQATT and CDR2 is SNEGSKA (reference sequence). V dropped 6 bases and J dropped 5; count of bases not matched to a gene: 7. The CDR3 nucleotides read TGCAGTGCCCAAGGACTAGCGGGAGACGACAATGAGCAGTTCTTC. It translates to CSAQGLAGDDNEQFF.

This clonotype has only a few counts. The rearrangement joins TRBV6-5 to TRBJ1-1, with 10 bases fitting TRBD1. The CDR3 runs 18 residues. V lost 3 bases and J lost 0; bases outside the gene matches: 10. CDR1 is MNHEY and CDR2 is SVGAGI in the germline V gene. DNA of the CDR3: TGTGCCAGCAGTTATGGAGCGGGGACAGGGGCGATGAACACTGAAGCTTTCTTT. Amino acid sequence: CASSYGAGTGAMNTEAFF.

The chain couples TRBV4-2 to TRBJ2-3; possible D gene TRBD2, 5 bases. Germline CDR1 reads LGHNA; CDR2 reads YNFKEQ. The V end lost 2 bases, the J end lost 5 bases, and 11 bases lay between the germline ends. CDR3 size: 14 residues. CDR3 region: CASSQLGDQDTQYF. CDR3 sequence (DNA): TGTGCCAGCAGCCAACTGGGAGATCAAGATACGCAGTATTTT.

The chain uses TRBV12-3 or TRBV12-4 and TRBJ1-1; D gene unclear. With 5 bases removed from V and 7 bases from J, the gap between germline ends came to 11 bases. This CDR3 has 12 amino acids. The CDR3 nucleotides are TGTGCCAGCAGTCCCTCACAAGGTGAAGCTTTCTTT. Its protein is CASSPSQGEAFF.

This clonotype was picked up a small number of times. The J gene is TRBJ2-7, the V gene TRBV7-6, with TRBD1 matching 9 bases. After removal of 1 base from V and 0 bases from J, the junction contained 10 bases not matched to a gene. This CDR3 has 18 amino acids. Germline CDR1 is SGHVS and CDR2 is FNYEAQ. The CDR3 is CASSLGRDREKSSYEQYF. CDR3 sequence (DNA): TGTGCCAGCAGCTTAGGTCGGGACAGGGAAAAATCCTCCTACGAGCAGTACTTC.

This clonotype was picked up a small number of times. The chain combines TRBV27 with TRBJ1-4; no clear D. Looked up from germline, CDR1 is MNHEY and CDR2 is SMNVEV (reference sequence). The CDR3 sequence is 15 residues long. Trimming shortened V by 5 bases and J by 0 bases, and 10 bases separated the two germline ends. The CDR3 reads CASSHKSATNEKLFF. The CDR3 DNA sequence: TGTGCCAGCAGTCACAAAAGTGCAACTAATGAAAAACTGTTTTTT.

This clonotype was observed many times. This chain uses TRBV4-1 with TRBJ1-4, with unresolved D. Germline CDR1 MGHRA, CDR2 YSYEKL. V dropped 0 bases and J dropped 7 bases, with 9 bases sitting between them. CDR3 size: 14 residues. The CDR3 is CASSQEGSLEKLFF. The CDR3, as DNA: TGCGCCAGCAGCCAAGAAGGCAGTCTTGAAAAACTGTTTTTT.

The chain joins TRBV7-9 to TRBJ2-7, with unresolved D. This CDR3 contains 16 residues. Trimming took off 0 bases at V and 0 bases at J, with 12 bases between the two ends. In germline, CDR1 is SEHNR, CDR2 FQNEAQ (reference sequence). For the CDR3, the DNA is TGTGCCAGCAGCTTAGCCATTACGGGCAGCTCCTACGAGCAGTACTTC. Protein product: CASSLAITGSSYEQYF.

This clonotype occurred many times. The chain uses TRBV7-9 and TRBJ1-1; D unclear. Germline CDR1 and CDR2: SEHNR and FQNEAQ (reference sequence). This CDR3 region has 14 residues. The V and J ends lost 5 bases and 4 bases respectively, with 14 bases between them. The DNA for the CDR3 is TGTGCCAGCAGCCCCTCCCTTGAACGCACTGAAGCTTTCTTT. Its translation is CASSPSLERTEAFF.

This clonotype was seen just once. The rearrangement links TRBV7-9 to TRBJ2-7; 10 bases are a match to TRBD2. The CDR3 sequence is 15 residues long. The V segment lost 5 bases and the J segment 2 bases; nucleotides outside the gene matches: 6. Germline CDR1 SEHNR, CDR2 FQNEAQ (reference sequence). This CDR3 is CASSLKREGAYEQYF. The DNA of the CDR3 is TGTGCCAGCAGCCTCAAGCGGGAGGGTGCCTACGAGCAGTACTTC.